This T cell receptor (beta chain) was captured in a study of cytomegalovirus exposure and HLA in healthy donors. Germline CDR1 SGDLS, CDR2 YYNGEE. Unmatched junction bases numbered 4, after V lost 0 bases and J lost 6 bases. This CDR3 spans 14 amino acids. The PCR used 60 Vbeta and 13 Jbeta primers. TCRdb keeps only in-frame clones here, not all; method: immunoSEQ multiplex PCR. The sample records more than 100,000 clones, roughly 63% being singletons. Study-wide points: The study flagged fewer than 200 TCR beta chains as cytomegalovirus-associated. CMV serostatus was the only recorded immune exposure for donors. In vitro checks showed that a few CMV-associated chains really do target CMV antigens.

Concerning this clone itself: Its antigen remains unknown. This same CDR3 is encoded by further DNA sequences in the sample.

The gene calls are TRBV9 and TRBJ1-2; 8 bases agree with TRBD1. What was sequenced was PBMCs. The receptor was isolated from a man aged 35 to 55 in good health and CMV-seropositive. CDR3 in DNA: TGTGCCAGCAGCGTAGCAGGACAGGGTAATGGCTACACCTTC. Its translation: CASSVAGQGNGYTF.